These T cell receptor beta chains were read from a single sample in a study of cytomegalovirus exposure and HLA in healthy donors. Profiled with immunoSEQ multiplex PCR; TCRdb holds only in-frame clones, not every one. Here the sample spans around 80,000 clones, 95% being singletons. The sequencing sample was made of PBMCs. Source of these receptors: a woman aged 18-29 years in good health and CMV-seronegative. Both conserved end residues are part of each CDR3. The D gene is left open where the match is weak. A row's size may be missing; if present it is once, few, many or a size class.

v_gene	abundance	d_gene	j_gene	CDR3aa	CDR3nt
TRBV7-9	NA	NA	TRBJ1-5	CASSLETLAQHF	TGTGCCAGCAGCTTAGAGACTTTGGCCCAGCATTTT
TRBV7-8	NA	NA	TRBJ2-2	CASSPNRADGELFF	TGTGCCAGCAGCCCAAACAGGGCCGACGGGGAGCTGTTTTTT
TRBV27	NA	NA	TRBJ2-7	CASGTGTNYEQYF	TGTGCCAGCGGAACGGGAACGAACTACGAGCAGTACTTC
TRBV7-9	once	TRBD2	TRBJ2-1	CASSLAGASSYNEQFF	TGTGCCAGCAGCTTGGCGGGAGCGAGCTCCTACAATGAGCAGTTCTTC
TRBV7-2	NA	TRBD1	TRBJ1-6	CASSYGTGVNSPLHF	TGTGCCAGCAGCTACGGGACAGGGGTGAATTCACCCCTCCACTTT
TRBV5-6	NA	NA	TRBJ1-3	CASRRHAGNTIYF	TGTGCCAGCAGGAGACATGCTGGAAACACCATATATTTT
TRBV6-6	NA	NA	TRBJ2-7	CASSSVRSYEQYF	TGTGCCAGCAGTTCTGTCAGATCCTACGAGCAGTACTTC
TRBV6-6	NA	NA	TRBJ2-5	CASSYGAVQETQYF	TGTGCCAGCAGTTACGGTGCGGTCCAAGAGACCCAGTACTTC
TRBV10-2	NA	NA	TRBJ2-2	CASSESLVRPVGTGELFF	TGCGCCAGCAGTGAATCTCTAGTGCGCCCGGTGGGCACCGGGGAGCTGTTTTTT
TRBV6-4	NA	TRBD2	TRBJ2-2	CASSAGLAGNTGELFF	TGTGCCAGCAGTGCCGGACTAGCGGGGAACACCGGGGAGCTGTTTTTT
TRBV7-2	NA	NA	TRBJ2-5	CASSLRRAQETQYF	TGTGCCAGCAGCTTACGGAGGGCCCAAGAGACCCAGTACTTC
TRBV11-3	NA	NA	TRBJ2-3	CASSLGGSGFSTDTQYF	TGTGCCAGCAGCTTAGGTGGGAGCGGGTTTTCGACAGATACGCAGTATTTT
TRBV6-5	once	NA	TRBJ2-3	CASSLRKSTDTQYF	TGTGCCAGCAGTTTGCGGAAGAGCACAGATACGCAGTATTTT
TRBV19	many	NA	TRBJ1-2	CASSIQGISWGYTF	TGTGCCAGTAGTATTCAGGGTATCTCGTGGGGCTACACCTTC
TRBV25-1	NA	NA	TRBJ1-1	CASTQTTMNTEAFF	TGTGCCAGCACCCAGACAACGATGAACACTGAAGCTTTCTTT
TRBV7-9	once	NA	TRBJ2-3	CAVTALASTDTQYF	TGTGCCGTCACGGCACTAGCTAGCACAGATACGCAGTATTTT
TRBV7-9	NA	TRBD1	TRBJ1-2	CASSLALGTGGHYGYTF	TGTGCCAGCAGCTTAGCCCTAGGGACAGGGGGGCACTATGGCTACACCTTC
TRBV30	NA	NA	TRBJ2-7	CAWSALLEQYF	TGTGCCTGGAGTGCCCTTCTCGAGCAGTACTTC
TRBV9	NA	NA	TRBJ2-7	CASSFRDFSSYEQYF	TGTGCCAGCAGCTTCCGGGACTTTTCCTCCTACGAGCAGTACTTC
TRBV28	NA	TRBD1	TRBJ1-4	CASSRPRGQEKLFF	TGTGCCAGCAGCAGACCCAGGGGGCAGGAAAAACTGTTTTTT
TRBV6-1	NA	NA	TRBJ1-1	CASSEALPGVRTEAFF	TGTGCCAGCAGTGAAGCGCTTCCAGGGGTTCGGACTGAAGCTTTCTTT
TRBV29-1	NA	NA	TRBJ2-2	CSVYRQGRGELFF	TGCAGCGTTTACCGACAAGGCCGGGGGGAGCTGTTTTTT
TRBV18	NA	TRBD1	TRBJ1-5	CASSPPSGTVNQPQHF	TGTGCCAGCTCACCACCCTCAGGGACAGTTAATCAGCCCCAGCATTTT
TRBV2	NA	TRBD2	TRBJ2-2	CASSERPSGSTTGELFF	TGTGCCAGCAGTGAGAGGCCTAGCGGGAGTACGACCGGGGAGCTGTTTTTT
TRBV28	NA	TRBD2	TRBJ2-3	CASSSGRVRRGAQYF	TGTGCCAGCAGTAGCGGGAGAGTCCGAAGGGGGGCGCAGTATTTT
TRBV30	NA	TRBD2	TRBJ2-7	CAWSRLAGYEQYF	TGTGCCTGGAGTCGCCTAGCGGGGTACGAGCAGTACTTC
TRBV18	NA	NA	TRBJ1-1	CASSLLGGRNTEAFF	TGTGCCAGCTCACTTCTTGGGGGGAGGAACACTGAAGCTTTCTTT
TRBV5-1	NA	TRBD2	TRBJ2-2	CASSPGPRTSGGGSGELFF	TGCGCCAGCAGCCCGGGACCTCGGACTAGCGGGGGGGGATCCGGGGAGCTGTTTTTT
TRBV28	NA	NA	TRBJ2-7	CASSFGQYYEQYF	TGTGCCAGCAGTTTTGGGCAGTACTACGAGCAGTACTTC
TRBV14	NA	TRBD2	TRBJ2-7	CASSQATSGIERGYEQYF	TGTGCCAGCAGCCAAGCAACTAGCGGGATAGAAAGGGGCTACGAGCAGTACTTC
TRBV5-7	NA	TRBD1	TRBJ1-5	CASNLTGGGYGNQPQHF	TGTGCCAGCAACTTAACAGGGGGCGGCTATGGCAATCAGCCCCAGCATTTT
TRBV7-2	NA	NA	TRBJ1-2	CASSLGRGSSENYGYTF	TGTGCCAGCAGCTTAGGAAGGGGCTCATCAGAAAACTATGGCTACACCTTC
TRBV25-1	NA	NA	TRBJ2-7	CASTPRGFEQYF	TGTGCCAGCACCCCTCGGGGTTTCGAGCAGTACTTC
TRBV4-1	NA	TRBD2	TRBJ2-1	CASSQARTRLFF	TGCGCCAGCAGCCAAGCTCGGACTAGACTGTTCTTC
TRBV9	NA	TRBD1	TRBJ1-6	CASSVGRDRPSPLHF	TGTGCCAGCAGCGTGGGCCGGGACAGACCTTCACCCCTCCACTTT
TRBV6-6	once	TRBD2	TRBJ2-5	CATLAGTQETQYF	TGTGCCACCCTAGCGGGAACCCAAGAGACCCAGTACTTC
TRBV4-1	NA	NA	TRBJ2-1	CASSRLAYNEQFF	TGCGCCAGCAGCAGGCTAGCGTACAATGAGCAGTTCTTC
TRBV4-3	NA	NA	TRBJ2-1	CASSQKIAVPPYNEQFF	TGCGCCAGCAGCCAGAAGATAGCGGTCCCGCCCTACAATGAGCAGTTCTTC
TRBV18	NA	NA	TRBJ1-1	CASSLDLGYRGTEAFF	TGTGCCAGCTCACTAGACCTGGGTTATCGAGGCACTGAAGCTTTCTTT
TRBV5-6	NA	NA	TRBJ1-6	CASSLVFSSGSLVSPLHF	TGTGCCAGCAGCTTGGTGTTCTCTTCCGGGTCGTTAGTTTCACCCCTCCACTTT
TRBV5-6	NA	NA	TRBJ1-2	CASSFKMADTYGYTF	TGTGCCAGCAGCTTTAAGATGGCAGATACCTATGGCTACACCTTC
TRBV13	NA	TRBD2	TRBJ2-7	CASSPRLAGIYEQYF	TGTGCCAGCAGCCCCAGACTAGCGGGGATCTACGAGCAGTACTTC
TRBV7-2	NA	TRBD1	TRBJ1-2	CASSLDRRGNYGYTF	TGTGCCAGCAGCTTAGATCGCAGGGGGAACTATGGCTACACCTTC
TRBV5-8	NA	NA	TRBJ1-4	CASSVRRGTNEKLFF	TGTGCCAGCAGCGTTCGACGGGGGACTAATGAAAAACTGTTTTTT
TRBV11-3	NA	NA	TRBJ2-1	CASSLDGETRSYNEQFF	TGTGCCAGCAGCTTAGATGGGGAGACTCGTTCCTACAATGAGCAGTTCTTC
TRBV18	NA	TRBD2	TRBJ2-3	CASSHGGLAGITDTQYF	TGTGCCAGCTCCCACGGTGGACTAGCGGGTATCACAGATACGCAGTATTTT
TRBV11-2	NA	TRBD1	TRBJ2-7	CASRTPGQGAREQYF	TGTGCCAGCAGAACTCCGGGACAGGGGGCGAGGGAGCAGTACTTC
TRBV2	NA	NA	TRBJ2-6	CASRDTGFGANVLTF	TGTGCCAGCAGGGACACAGGGTTTGGGGCCAACGTCCTGACTTTC
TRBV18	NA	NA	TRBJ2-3	CASSSSASTDTQYF	TGTGCCAGCTCCTCCAGCGCTAGCACAGATACGCAGTATTTT
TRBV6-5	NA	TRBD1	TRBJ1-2	CASSYSWTGAGYTF	TGTGCCAGCAGTTACTCGTGGACAGGGGCCGGCTACACCTTC
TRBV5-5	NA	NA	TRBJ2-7	CASTPTGSYEQYF	TGTGCCAGCACCCCGACAGGCTCCTACGAGCAGTACTTC
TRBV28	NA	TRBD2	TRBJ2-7	CASSQGLAPYEQYF	TGTGCCAGCAGTCAGGGACTAGCGCCCTACGAGCAGTACTTC